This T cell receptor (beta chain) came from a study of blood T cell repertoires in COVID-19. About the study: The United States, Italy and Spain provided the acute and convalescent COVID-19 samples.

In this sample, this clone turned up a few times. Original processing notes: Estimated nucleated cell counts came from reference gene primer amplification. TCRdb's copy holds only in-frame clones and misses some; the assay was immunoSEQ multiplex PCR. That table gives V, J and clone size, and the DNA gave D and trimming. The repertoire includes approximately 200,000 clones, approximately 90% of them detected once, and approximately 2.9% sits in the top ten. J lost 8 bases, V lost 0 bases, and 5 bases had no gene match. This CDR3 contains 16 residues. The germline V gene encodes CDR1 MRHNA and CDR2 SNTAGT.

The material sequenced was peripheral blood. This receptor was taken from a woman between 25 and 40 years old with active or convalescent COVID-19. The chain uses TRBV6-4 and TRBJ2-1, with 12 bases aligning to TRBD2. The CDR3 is CASSDSASGGADEQFF. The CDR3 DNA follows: TGTGCCAGCAGTGACTCAGCTAGCGGGGGGGCAGATGAGCAGTTCTTC.